One and the same sample provided the 10 T cell receptor beta chains below, sequenced in a study of cytomegalovirus exposure and HLA in healthy donors. Amplification used 60 Vbeta primers and 13 Jbeta primers. Profiled with immunoSEQ multiplex PCR; TCRdb holds only in-frame clones, not every one. Its clone listing holds some 130,000 clones. Source material: PBMCs. Receptors were obtained from a woman in her forties in good health and CMV-seropositive.

The chain couples TRBV6-6 to TRBJ2-3; tentatively, D is TRBD1 (6 bases). This CDR3 contains 13 residues. The germline V gene has CDR1 MNHNY and CDR2 SVGAGI (reference sequence). CDR3 loop: CAAIQGTTDTQYF. Written as DNA, the CDR3 is TGTGCGGCAATCCAGGGGACGACAGATACGCAGTATTTT.

This chain connects TRBV7-9 to TRBJ2-1; 12 nucleotides agree with TRBD2. This CDR3 comprises 15 residues. Germline V gene data show CDR1 as SEHNR and CDR2 as FQNEAQ (reference sequence). V dropped 5 bases and J dropped 4; count of bases not matched to a gene: 3. DNA of the CDR3: TGTGCCAGCAGCCTAGGACTAGCGGGGTACAATGAGCAGTTCTTC. Its translation: CASSLGLAGYNEQFF.

The chain links TRBV9 to TRBJ2-3, with D hard to call. With 4 bases removed from V and 3 bases from J, the gap between germline ends came to 6 bases. There are 12 residues in the CDR3. Germline CDR1 reads SGDLS; CDR2 reads YYNGEE. CDR3 loop: CASSPPTDTQYF. The CDR3 bases are TGTGCCAGCAGCCCCCCTACAGATACGCAGTATTTT.

The rearrangement uses TRBV9 and TRBJ2-7, with TRBD1 matching over 10 bases. The V segment lost 2 bases and the J segment 5 bases; nucleotides outside the gene matches: 4. The germline V gene encodes CDR1 SGDLS and CDR2 YYNGEE. This CDR3 is built from 14 residues. The CDR3 is CASSVGTGVDEQYF. The CDR3 coding sequence is TGTGCCAGCAGCGTCGGGACAGGGGTCGACGAGCAGTACTTC. The full variable domain, its missing parts supplied by reference TRBV9 and TRBJ2-7, is DSGVTQTPKHLITATGQRVTLRCSPRSGDLSVYWYQQSLDQGLQFLIQYYNGEERAKGNILERFSAQQFPDLHSELNLSSLELGDSALYFCASSVGTGVDEQYFGPGTRLTVT.

The rearrangement links TRBV12-5 to TRBJ2-7; D perhaps matches TRBD1 (5 bases). The CDR3 length is 13 residues. CDR1 is LGHNT, CDR2 FRNRAP, per germline. V was shortened by 3 bases and J by 1 base, with 7 bases between the two germline ends. DNA for the CDR3: TGTGCTAGTGGTTTCGACAGTTCCTACGAGCAGTACTTC. It specifies CASGFDSSYEQYF.

V usage is TRBV19 and J usage is TRBJ2-7; the D gene is possibly TRBD2 (5 bases). CDR1 and CDR2 from the germline V gene are LNHDA and SQIVND (reference sequence). Trimming removed 3 bases from V and 1 base from J, with 13 bases in between. CDR3 length: 15 amino acids. CDR3 bases: TGTGCCAGTAGTATCAAAGCGGTACCTTCCTACGAGCAGTACTTC. It encodes CASSIKAVPSYEQYF.

V usage is TRBV28 and J usage is TRBJ2-7; 7 nucleotides align to TRBD1. This CDR3 is built from 15 residues. Losses at the gene ends were 5 bases for V and 2 bases for J; bases not matched to a gene: 9. CDR1 is MDHEN and CDR2 is SYDVKM in the germline V gene. CDR3 sequence reads: CASSEATGITYEQYF. The CDR3 coding sequence is TGTGCCAGCAGTGAAGCGACAGGGATTACCTACGAGCAGTACTTC. The whole variable domain, filled in from reference TRBV28 and TRBJ2-7, reads DVKVTQSSRYLVKRTGEKVFLECVQDMDHENMFWYRQDPGLGLRLIYFSYDVKMKEKGDIPEGYSVSREKKERFSLILESASTNQTSMYLCASSEATGITYEQYFGPGTRLTVT.

This rearrangement joins TRBV7-2 to TRBJ2-1; TRBD2 matches at 7 bases. There are 16 residues in the CDR3. From germline, CDR1 is SGHTA and CDR2 FQGNSA. V lost 1 base and J lost 4; bases outside the gene matches: 7. The CDR3 reads CASSLGGGSQYNEQFF. In DNA, the CDR3 is TGTGCCAGCAGCTTAGGAGGCGGGAGTCAGTACAATGAGCAGTTCTTC.

Concerning this clone: Other nucleotide sequences in the sample specify the same CDR3. This rearrangement joins TRBV28 to TRBJ1-1; 8 bases line up with TRBD1. The CDR3 is made up of 17 amino acids. The germline gives CDR1 MDHEN, CDR2 SYDVKM. V lost 5 bases and J lost 0; bases outside the gene matches: 11. CDR3 sequence reads: CASSEPRGQLMNTEAFF. CDR3 sequence (DNA): TGTGCCAGCAGTGAACCCAGGGGGCAGCTCATGAACACTGAAGCTTTCTTT.

J is TRBJ1-3 and V is TRBV29-1; the D is unclear. Germline CDR1 reads SQVTM; CDR2 reads ANQGSEA. This CDR3 contains 13 residues. The V end was cut by 3 bases, the J end by 2 bases, with 8 bases between. The DNA of the CDR3 is TGCAGCGTTGATTACATGGCTGGAAACACCATATATTTT. Protein: CSVDYMAGNTIYF. Based on the CDR3 plus reference TRBV29-1 and TRBJ1-3, the full variable domain is SAVISQKPSRDICQRGTSLTIQCQVDSQVTMMFWYRQQPGQSLTLIATANQGSEATYESGFVIDKFPISRPNLTFSTLTVSNMSPEDSSIYLCSVDYMAGNTIYFGEGSWLTVV.